This is a list of T cell receptor beta chains from one sample in a study of blood T cell repertoires in COVID-19. Method: immunoSEQ multiplex PCR; TCRdb's copy keeps in-frame clones and lacks some. The sample holds approximately 300,000 clones, roughly 90% seen once. The sequencing input was peripheral blood. The source of these receptors is a man younger than 30 who had recovered from COVID-19. Both conserved end residues are part of each CDR3. The order of the fields is V gene, J gene, D gene, clone size, CDR3 DNA, CDR3 protein. D genes are given only for firm matches. Clone size is not always given. Where it is, it says once, few, many or a class for expanded clones.

V gene: TRBV11-2
J gene: TRBJ1-2
D gene: TRBD1
clone size: .
CDR3 DNA: TGTGCCAGCAGCTTAGACGAGGGGGGGACAGGGCATAACTATGGCTACACCTTC
CDR3 protein: CASSLDEGGTGHNYGYTF

V gene: TRBV9
J gene: TRBJ2-3
D gene: .
clone size: .
CDR3 DNA: TGTGCCAGCAGCGTAGACCCGGGAACCACAGATACGCAGTATTTT
CDR3 protein: CASSVDPGTTDTQYF

V gene: TRBV5-6
J gene: TRBJ2-5
D gene: .
clone size: .
CDR3 DNA: TGTGCCAGCAGCTCCCTTTTAGAGACCCAGTACTTC
CDR3 protein: CASSSLLETQYF

V gene: TRBV11-2
J gene: TRBJ1-6
D gene: TRBD1
clone size: .
CDR3 DNA: TGTGCCAGCAGCTTAGATGGGACAGGCTATTCACCCCTCCACTTT
CDR3 protein: CASSLDGTGYSPLHF

V gene: TRBV7-9
J gene: TRBJ1-2
D gene: .
clone size: .
CDR3 DNA: TGTGCCAGCAGCCCTGATGGCTACACCTTC
CDR3 protein: CASSPDGYTF

V gene: TRBV10-3
J gene: TRBJ1-1
D gene: .
clone size: .
CDR3 DNA: TGTGCCATCTCCGACAGCCTTAGGACTGAAGCTTTCTTT
CDR3 protein: CAISDSLRTEAFF

V gene: TRBV5-1
J gene: TRBJ2-1
D gene: TRBD2
clone size: .
CDR3 DNA: TGCGCCAGCAGCTCCTTAGCGGGGGGGACCTACAATGAGCAGTTCTTC
CDR3 protein: CASSSLAGGTYNEQFF

V gene: TRBV14
J gene: TRBJ2-3
D gene: TRBD2
clone size: once
CDR3 DNA: TGTGCCAGCAGCCGCTCGGGACTAGCGGGAGGAATGATTACAGATACGCAGTATTTT
CDR3 protein: CASSRSGLAGGMITDTQYF

V gene: TRBV4-1
J gene: TRBJ1-3
D gene: .
clone size: .
CDR3 DNA: TGCGCCAGCAGCCCTCGGACAGTCAGCTCTGGAAACACCATATATTTT
CDR3 protein: CASSPRTVSSGNTIYF

V gene: TRBV7-9
J gene: TRBJ2-7
D gene: TRBD1
clone size: .
CDR3 DNA: TGTGCCAGCAGCTCAGGACAGGCCTCCTACGAGCAGTACTTC
CDR3 protein: CASSSGQASYEQYF

V gene: TRBV6-1
J gene: TRBJ2-7
D gene: .
clone size: .
CDR3 DNA: TGTGCCAGCAGTGATCGAGGCGGCCGGGGGGCCTACTACGAGCAGTACTTC
CDR3 protein: CASSDRGGRGAYYEQYF